This TCR beta chain was profiled in a study of blood T cell repertoires in COVID-19. Study details: The United States, Italy and Spain provided the acute and convalescent COVID-19 samples. The cDNA or gDNA used as material had been derived from T cells, B-cell-depleted T cells, or PBMCs.

Original methodology: Quantification of nucleated cells was approximated via reference gene primer amplification. Only in-frame clones appear in the TCRdb table, and some are missing; sequencing was by immunoSEQ multiplex PCR. The V and J calls and clone size come from that table; D and trimming were worked out from the DNA. The table records around 220,000 clones, approximately 90% of them present only once. This CDR3 has 14 amino acids. The V and J ends lost 4 bases and 3 bases, in that order; junction bases with no gene match: 5. Looked up from germline, CDR1 is SGHNT and CDR2 is YYREEE (reference sequence).

Material: peripheral blood. The V call is TRBV5-4, the J call TRBJ2-7, with 9 bases matching TRBD1. This clonotype was sampled from a man between 45 and 60 years old with acute or convalescent COVID-19. This CDR3 is CASSLGQGHYEQYF. DNA of the CDR3: TGTGCCAGCAGCCTGGGACAGGGCCACTACGAGCAGTACTTC. The complete variable domain, with remaining parts taken from reference TRBV5-4 and TRBJ2-7, reads ETGVTQSPTHLIKTRGQQVTLRCSSQSGHNTVSWYQQALGQGPQFIFQYYREEENGRGNFPPRFSGLQFPNYSSELNVNALELDDSALYLCASSLGQGHYEQYFGPGTRLTVT.